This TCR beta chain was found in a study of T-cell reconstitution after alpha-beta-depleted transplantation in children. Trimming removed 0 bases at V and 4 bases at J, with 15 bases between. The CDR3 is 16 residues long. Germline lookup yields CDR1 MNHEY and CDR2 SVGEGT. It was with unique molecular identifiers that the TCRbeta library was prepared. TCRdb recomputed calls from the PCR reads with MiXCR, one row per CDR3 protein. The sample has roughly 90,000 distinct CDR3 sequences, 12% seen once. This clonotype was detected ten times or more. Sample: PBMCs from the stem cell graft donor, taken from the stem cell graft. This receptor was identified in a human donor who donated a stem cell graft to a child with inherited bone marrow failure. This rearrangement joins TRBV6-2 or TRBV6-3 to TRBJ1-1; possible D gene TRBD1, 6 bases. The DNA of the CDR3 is TGTGCCAGCAGTTACTCGATTGAGGGGGATGGCACTGAAGCTTTCTTT. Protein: CASSYSIEGDGTEAFF.